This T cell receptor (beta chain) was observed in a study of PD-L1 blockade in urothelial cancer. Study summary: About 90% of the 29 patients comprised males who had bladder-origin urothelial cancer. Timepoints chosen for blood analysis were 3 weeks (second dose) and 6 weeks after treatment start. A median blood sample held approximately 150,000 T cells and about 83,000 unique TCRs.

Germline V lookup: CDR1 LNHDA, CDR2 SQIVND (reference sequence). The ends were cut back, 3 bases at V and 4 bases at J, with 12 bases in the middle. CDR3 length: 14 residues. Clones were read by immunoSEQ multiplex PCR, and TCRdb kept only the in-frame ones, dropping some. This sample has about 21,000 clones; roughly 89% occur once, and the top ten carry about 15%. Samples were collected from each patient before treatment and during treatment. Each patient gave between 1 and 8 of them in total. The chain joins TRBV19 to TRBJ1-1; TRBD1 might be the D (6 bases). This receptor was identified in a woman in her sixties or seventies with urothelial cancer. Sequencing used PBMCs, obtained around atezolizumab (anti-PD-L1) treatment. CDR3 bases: TGTGCCAGTAGTATGGGCAGGGGAGCCACTGAAGCTTTCTTT. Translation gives CASSMGRGATEAFF.